This T cell receptor beta chain was sequenced in a study of shared clonotypes between healthy human individuals. The healthy adult donors were HIV-negative and reported no recent acute infections or vaccinations. CDR1 and CDR2 from the germline V gene are SGHRS and YFSETQ. This CDR3 is 13 amino acids long. Trimming cost V 4 bases and J 5 bases, with 13 bases left between them. This clone appeared a few times. Clones were sequenced by immunoSEQ multiplex PCR, and TCRdb holds only the in-frame ones, with some missing. Of about 110,000 clones listed, roughly 70% are singletons. V gene TRBV5-1 combines with J gene TRBJ2-7; D may correspond to TRBD1 or TRBD2 (5 bases each). The TCR was taken from a woman younger than 45 in good health. The sequenced material came from memory CD8+ T cells sorted from blood. Subset in this sample: CD45RO+ cells pooled with CCR7-negative TemRA cells. The CDR3 DNA reads as TGCGCCAGCAGCCCGGGACCGAGTAACGAGCAGTACTTC. Protein product: CASSPGPSNEQYF. Full variable domain (missing parts from reference TRBV5-1 and TRBJ2-7): KAGVTQTPRYLIKTRGQQVTLSCSPISGHRSVSWYQQTPGQGLQFLFEYFSETQRNKGNFPGRFSGRQFSNSRSEMNVSTLELGDSALYLCASSPGPSNEQYFGPGTRLTVT.